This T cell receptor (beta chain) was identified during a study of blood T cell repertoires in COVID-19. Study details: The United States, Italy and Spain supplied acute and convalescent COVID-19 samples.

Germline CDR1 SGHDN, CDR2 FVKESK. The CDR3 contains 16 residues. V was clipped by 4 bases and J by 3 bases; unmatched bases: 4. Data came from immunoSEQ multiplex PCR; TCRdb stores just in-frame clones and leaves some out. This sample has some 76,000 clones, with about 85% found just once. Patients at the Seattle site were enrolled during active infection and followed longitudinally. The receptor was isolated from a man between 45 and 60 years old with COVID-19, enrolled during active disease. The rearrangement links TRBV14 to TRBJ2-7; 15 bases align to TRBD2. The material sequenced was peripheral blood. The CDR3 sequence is CASSRGLAGGGYEQYF. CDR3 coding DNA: TGTGCCAGCAGCCGCGGACTAGCGGGAGGGGGCTACGAGCAGTACTTC.